One and the same sample provided the 5 T cell receptor beta chains below, sequenced in a study of T cells after yellow fever vaccination. TCRdb called the 5' RACE reads again in MiXCR, with one record for every CDR3 protein. The table lists roughly 330,000 distinct CDR3 sequences, 3% to 4.5% of them singletons. Sequencing was performed on PBMCs, taken 5 days after the yellow fever booster vaccination. These receptors were obtained from a young man who received the YFV17D yellow fever vaccine.

V is TRBV6-5 and J is TRBJ2-1, with no clear D. The CDR3 length is 12 residues. V was cut by 2 bases and J by 8 bases, with 7 bases left in between. CDR1 and CDR2 (germline): MNHEY, SVGAGI. CDR3 amino acids: CASSYRGYEQFF. In nucleotides, the CDR3 is TGTGCCAGCAGTTACCGAGGTTATGAGCAGTTCTTC.

J is TRBJ1-4 and V is TRBV5-1; D not certain. This CDR3 has 15 residues. Germline CDR1 is SGHRS and CDR2 is YFSETQ. Trimming took 0 bases from V and 2 from J, leaving 8 bases between them. The CDR3 DNA is TGCGCCAGCAGCTTGGTTGCGGGGACTAATGAAAAACTGTTTTTT. Translation: CASSLVAGTNEKLFF.

This clonotype has just a few counts. The V and J genes are TRBV5-1 and TRBJ1-1, with D perhaps matching TRBD1 (6 bases). There are 14 residues in the CDR3. The germline gives CDR1 SGHRS, CDR2 YFSETQ. Trimming took 4 bases from V and 3 from J, leaving 13 bases between them. CDR3 sequence reads: CASSEQGGDTEAFF. DNA for the CDR3: TGCGCCAGCAGCGAACAGGGAGGCGACACTGAAGCTTTCTTT. Drawing the rest from reference TRBV5-1 and TRBJ1-1, the complete variable domain is KAGVTQTPRYLIKTRGQQVTLSCSPISGHRSVSWYQQTPGQGLQFLFEYFSETQRNKGNFPGRFSGRQFSNSRSEMNVSTLELGDSALYLCASSEQGGDTEAFFGQGTRLTVV.

The chain couples TRBV7-2 to TRBJ2-2, with 12 positions matching TRBD2. Germline values: CDR1 SGHTA, CDR2 FQGNSA. The CDR3 consists of 16 residues. J gave up 7 bases and V 5 bases, and 8 bases lay outside the gene matches. CDR3 sequence reads: CASSLLAGGCVGELFF. The CDR3 DNA is TGTGCCAGCAGCCTTCTAGCGGGGGGGTGTGTCGGGGAGCTGTTTTTT.

CDR3 coding DNA: TGTGCCAGCAGCTCCCCCGAGACAGGGGGGGAAAAACTGTTTTTT. As protein: CASSSPETGGEKLFF. The rearrangement joins TRBV7-2 to TRBJ1-4; 9 bases fit TRBD1. The CDR3 has 15 residues. With 4 bases clipped from V and 8 bases from J, the junction kept 8 bases outside the gene matches. Per germline, CDR1 SGHTA and CDR2 FQGNSA.